Reported below is one TCR beta chain. Germline V gives CDR1 SGDLS, CDR2 YYNGEE. CDR3 size: 15 residues. V lost 0 bases and J lost 5, with 13 bases in between. These data belong to a study of blood T cell repertoires in COVID-19. About the research overall: Samples of COVID-19 (acute and convalescent) were obtained from the United States, Italy and Spain.

Per the original methods: By means of reference gene primer amplification, nucleated cell counts were estimated. Sequencing used immunoSEQ multiplex PCR; TCRdb keeps in-frame clones, though not all of them. The V and J calls and clone size are taken from that table; D and trimming were inferred from the DNA. The sample includes 190,000 or so clones, around nine tenths of them seen just once. The chain couples TRBV9 to TRBJ2-3; D not resolved. The sequenced material came from peripheral blood. This receptor was taken from a woman under 30 who had recovered from COVID-19. CDR3 region: CASSVGGGRGDTQYF. CDR3 bases: TGTGCCAGCAGCGTAGGTGGCGGTCGAGGAGATACGCAGTATTTT.